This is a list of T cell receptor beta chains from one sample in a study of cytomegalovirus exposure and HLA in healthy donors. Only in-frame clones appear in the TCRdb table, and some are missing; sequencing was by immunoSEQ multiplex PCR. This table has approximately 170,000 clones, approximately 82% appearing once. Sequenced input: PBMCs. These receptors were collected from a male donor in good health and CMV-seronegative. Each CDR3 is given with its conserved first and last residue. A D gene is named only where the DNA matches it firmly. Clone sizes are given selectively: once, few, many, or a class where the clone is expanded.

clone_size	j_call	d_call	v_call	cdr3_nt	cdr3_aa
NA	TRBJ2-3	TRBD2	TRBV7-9	TGTGCCAGCAGCCTAGCGGGAGCTAACACAGATACGCAGTATTTT	CASSLAGANTDTQYF
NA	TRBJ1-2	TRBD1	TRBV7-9	TGTGCCAGCAGCTTAGAGCAGGGGGCGGGAGGCTACACCTTC	CASSLEQGAGGYTF
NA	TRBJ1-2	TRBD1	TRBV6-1	TGTGCCAGCAGTGAAGGGACAGGGAGTGTCTATGGCTACACCTTC	CASSEGTGSVYGYTF
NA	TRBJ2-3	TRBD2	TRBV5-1	TGCGCCAGCAGCCGGGGTAGCGGGGACACAGATACGCAGTATTTT	CASSRGSGDTDTQYF
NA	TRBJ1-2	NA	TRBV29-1	TGCAGCGCCTCCGGAGGGAACTATGGCTACACCTTC	CSASGGNYGYTF
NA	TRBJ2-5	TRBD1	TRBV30	TGTGCCTGGACAGGGGGAGAGACCCAGTACTTC	CAWTGGETQYF
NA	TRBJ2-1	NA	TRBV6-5	TGTGCCAGCAGCTACGGACAGGGAGGGTTCTACAATGAGCAGTTCTTC	CASSYGQGGFYNEQFF
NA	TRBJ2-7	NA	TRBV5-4	TGTGCCAGCAGGCTGGGAAAGGGGGCCTACGAGCAGTACTTC	CASRLGKGAYEQYF
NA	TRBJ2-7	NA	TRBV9	TGTGCCAGCAGCGTAGACGGTGTCGAGCAGTACTTC	CASSVDGVEQYF
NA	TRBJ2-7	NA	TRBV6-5	TGTGCCAGCAGTTACTCGAGGGATGAGCAGTACTTC	CASSYSRDEQYF
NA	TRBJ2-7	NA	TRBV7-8	TGTGCCAGCAGCTTGGAGATCAGGGTGTCCTACGAGCAGTACTTC	CASSLEIRVSYEQYF
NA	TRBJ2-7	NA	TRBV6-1	TGTGCCAGCAGTGAATATGTTTCCTACGAGCAGTACTTC	CASSEYVSYEQYF
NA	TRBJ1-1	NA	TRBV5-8	TGTGCCAGCAGCTCGTACAGGCGGAACACTGAAGCTTTCTTT	CASSSYRRNTEAFF
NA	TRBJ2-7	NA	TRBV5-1	TGCGCCAGCAGCTTGGGTCAGGGCTTACATACCTACGAGCAGTACTTC	CASSLGQGLHTYEQYF
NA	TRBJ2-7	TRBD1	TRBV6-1	TGTGCCAGCAGTGAAGGGGGGACAGACTACGAGCAGTACTTC	CASSEGGTDYEQYF
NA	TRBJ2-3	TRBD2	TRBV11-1	TGTGCCAGCAGCCCAGGACTAGCGAGAGATACGCAGTATTTT	CASSPGLARDTQYF
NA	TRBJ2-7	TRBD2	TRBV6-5	TGTGCCAGCCAGACTAGCGGGGGCTACGAGCAGTACTTC	CASQTSGGYEQYF
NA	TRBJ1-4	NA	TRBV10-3	TGTGCCATCAGTGACAGGGTAGGGGAAAAACTGTTTTTT	CAISDRVGEKLFF
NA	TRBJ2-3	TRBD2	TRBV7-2	TGTGCCGGGGGGAGGGGATTCACAGATACGCAGTATTTT	CAGGRGFTDTQYF
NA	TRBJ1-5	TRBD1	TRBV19	TGTGCCAGTAGCCCGGGACAGAGAAGCAATCAGCCCCAGCATTTT	CASSPGQRSNQPQHF
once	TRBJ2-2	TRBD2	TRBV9	TGTGCCAGCAGCGTTACTAGCGGGAGTTCCGGGACCGGGGAGCTGTTTTTT	CASSVTSGSSGTGELFF
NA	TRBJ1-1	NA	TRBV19	TGTGCCAGTAGTCCGGGGGGCGCTGAAGCTTTCTTT	CASSPGGAEAFF
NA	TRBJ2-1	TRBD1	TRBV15	TGTGCCACCAGCAGAGGACGTGGACAGGGTAATGAGCAGTTCTTC	CATSRGRGQGNEQFF
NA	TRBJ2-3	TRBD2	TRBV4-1	TGCGCCAGCAGGACAACTCTAGCGGGGGACACAGATACGCAGTATTTT	CASRTTLAGDTDTQYF
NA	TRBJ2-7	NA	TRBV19	TGTGCCAGTAGTATAAGTTCCGATTTGAGCTCCTACGAGCAGTACTTC	CASSISSDLSSYEQYF
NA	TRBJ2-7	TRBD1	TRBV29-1	TGCAGCGTTGAATGTCAGGGGGCGGACGAGCAGTACTTC	CSVECQGADEQYF
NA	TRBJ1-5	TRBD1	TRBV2	TGTGCCAGCAGAAGACAGGGGGATAGCAATCAGCCCCAGCATTTT	CASRRQGDSNQPQHF
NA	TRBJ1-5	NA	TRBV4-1	TGCGCCAGCAGCCAAGCAGGGTTGGGCAATCAGCCCCAGCATTTT	CASSQAGLGNQPQHF
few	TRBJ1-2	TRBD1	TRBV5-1	TGCGCCAGCAGCCCCGGAGTCGGGTCACGGGACAGGGGTGGCTACACCTTC	CASSPGVGSRDRGGYTF
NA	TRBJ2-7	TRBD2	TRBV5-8	TGTGCCAGCAGCTCGGGGACTAGCGGGAAATACGAGCAGTACTTC	CASSSGTSGKYEQYF
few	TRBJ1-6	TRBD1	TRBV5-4	TGTGCCAGCAGCTCCTCCCAGGGGGCTTGGGATTCACCCCTCCACTTT	CASSSSQGAWDSPLHF
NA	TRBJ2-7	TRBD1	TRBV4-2	TGTGCCAGCAGCCAATCCCGGGACAGCCTTTACGAGCAGTACTTC	CASSQSRDSLYEQYF
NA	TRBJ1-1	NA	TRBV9	TGTGCCAGCAGCACACAGGGTGGAACTGAAGCTTTCTTT	CASSTQGGTEAFF
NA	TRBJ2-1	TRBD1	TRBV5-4	TGTGCCAGCAGCTTGGCAGGGGGAATAGGGAATGAGCAGTTCTTC	CASSLAGGIGNEQFF
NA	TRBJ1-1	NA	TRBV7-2	TGTGCCAGCAGCCAAGGCAGGGAGGGAAATGCTTTCTTT	CASSQGREGNAFF
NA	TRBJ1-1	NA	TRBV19	TGTGCCAGTAGGAGACGGGACACTGAAGCTTTCTTT	CASRRRDTEAFF
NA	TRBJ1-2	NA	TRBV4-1	TGCGCCAGCAGCCATCCTACCGGGGTCGGCGCCTATGGCTACACCTTC	CASSHPTGVGAYGYTF
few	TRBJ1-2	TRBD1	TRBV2	TGTGCCAGCAGAGGACAGGGGGCGCCTAGTGGCTACACCTTC	CASRGQGAPSGYTF
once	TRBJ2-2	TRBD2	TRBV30	TGTGCCTGGAATGGCCTAGCGGGAGTTACTGGCGGGGAGCTGTTTTTT	CAWNGLAGVTGGELFF
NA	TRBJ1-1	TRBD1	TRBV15	TGTGCCACCAGCAGCACGACAGGGATTGGCACTGAAGCTTTCTTT	CATSSTTGIGTEAFF
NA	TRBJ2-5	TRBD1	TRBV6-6	TGTGCCAGCAGTTACTCGAGCACAGGGGGCAAGACCCAGTACTTC	CASSYSSTGGKTQYF
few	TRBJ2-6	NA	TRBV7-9	TGTGCCAGCAGCCACCCCACTAGACGCCCCTCTGGGGCCAACGTCCTGACTTTC	CASSHPTRRPSGANVLTF
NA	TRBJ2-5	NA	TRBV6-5	TGTGCCAGCAGTACCGGGACAACTCAAGAGACCCAGTACTTC	CASSTGTTQETQYF
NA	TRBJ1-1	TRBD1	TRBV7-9	TGTGCCAGCAGCCCTGGGACAGGCAAGGGAACCACTGAAGCTTTCTTT	CASSPGTGKGTTEAFF
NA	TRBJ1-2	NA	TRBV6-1	TGTGCCAGCAGTGCAACTTCGGGATATGGCTACACCTTC	CASSATSGYGYTF
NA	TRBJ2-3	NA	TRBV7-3	TGTGCCAGCAGCTTAGTAGGGACTTCTACTAGCACAGATACGCAGTATTTT	CASSLVGTSTSTDTQYF
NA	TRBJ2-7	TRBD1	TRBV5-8	TGTGCCAGCAGCTTTGGACTCGACAGGGGATCCTACGAGCAGTACTTC	CASSFGLDRGSYEQYF